This entry describes one TCR beta chain. Its cognate antigen is unknown. PCR was performed a second time for about 7 to 12 cycles using a sample-barcoded 5' primer and a J-beta primer mix. A tag from a template-switch adaptor with 12 random nucleotides marked each cDNA molecule. TCRdb re-called the 5' RACE reads through MiXCR, storing one row per CDR3 protein. The top ten clones hold 10% to 12% of a sample with about 1.6 million distinct CDR3 sequences, 30% to 35% of them seen once. The sample comes from a study of blood T cells in healthy people across ages. Looked up from germline, CDR1 is MNHNS and CDR2 is SASEGT. The CDR3 has 14 residues. Each sample provided at least 5.5 micrograms of extracted total RNA. Notes on the study in general: Compared with aged donors, long-lived donors showed fewer expanded clones, suggesting selection. In these data, TCR beta diversity tracked strongly with naive T cell percentage.

The chain couples TRBV6-1 to TRBJ2-1; TRBD2 aligns across 11 bases. The J call may be incorrect, as the DNA end agrees better with TRBJ2-7. The receptor was derived from a woman in her 30s in good health. Sequenced sample: blood. In DNA form, the CDR3 reads TGTGCCGGAACCGGGACTAGCGGTTACAATGAGCAGTACTTC. It is translated as CAGTGTSGYNEQYF.